What follows are 24 T cell receptor beta chains derived from one specimen sequenced in a study of blood T cell repertoires in COVID-19. Sequencing was performed with immunoSEQ multiplex PCR; in TCRdb, only in-frame clones are kept and a portion is missing. The sample contains approximately 430,000 clones, roughly 90% of which appear only once. Sequences were obtained from peripheral blood. These receptors were taken from a woman in her twenties or thirties with active or convalescent COVID-19.

This clone was counted a single time. The chain recombines TRBV6-1 with TRBJ1-2, with D possibly TRBD1 on 6 matching bases. CDR1 MNHNS and CDR2 SASEGT come from the germline V gene. The V end was cut by 1 base, the J end by 4 bases, with 10 bases between. The CDR3 has 14 amino acids. CDR3 protein: CASSEGLGGYGYTF. The DNA of the CDR3 is TGTGCCAGCAGTGAAGGTTTAGGGGGCTATGGCTACACCTTC.

This clone showed up just a few times. The rearrangement links TRBV27 to TRBJ1-4; 8 nucleotides line up with TRBD1. The CDR3 is 16 amino acids. CDR1 is MNHEY and CDR2 is SMNVEV in the germline V gene (reference sequence). V lost 5 bases and J lost 8; bases outside the gene matches: 13. CDR3 region: CASSTSFQGAGEKLFF. CDR3 coding DNA: TGTGCCAGCAGTACATCATTCCAGGGGGCGGGAGAAAAACTGTTTTTT.

This clone was counted between two and nine times. CDR3 bases: TGTGCCAGCAGGAACGGTGAGGGTTTTCATTCACCCCTCCACTTT. Translated, it gives CASRNGEGFHSPLHF. This chain connects TRBV2 to TRBJ1-6; D is undetermined. This CDR3 region has 15 residues. Germline V CDR1 and CDR2: SNHLY, FYNNEI. V was trimmed by 6 bases and J by 8 bases, leaving 17 bases between them.

This chain's CDR3 is CASSIDTATNEKLFF. CDR3 bases: TGTGCCAGTAGTATCGACACAGCAACTAATGAAAAACTGTTTTTT. This chain links TRBV19 with TRBJ1-4; D uncertain. The ends were cut back, 3 bases at V and 0 bases at J, with 8 bases in the middle. Germline CDR1 and CDR2: LNHDA and SQIVND (reference sequence). This CDR3 comprises 15 residues.

This clone was seen only once. The J gene is TRBJ1-2, the V gene TRBV7-8; D may be TRBD1 (6 bases). CDR3 length equals 15 residues. V was trimmed by 6 bases and J by 4 bases, leaving 18 bases between them. The V gene's germline CDR1 is SGHVS and CDR2 FQNEAQ. The CDR3 region has the DNA TGTGCCAGCAGTCTCCAGGGGCCTAAAGGCTATGGCTACACCTTC. This translates into CASSLQGPKGYGYTF.

This chain connects TRBV7-8 to TRBJ1-5; TRBD1 is a possible D gene (6 bases). CDR1 and CDR2 (germline): SGHVS, FQNEAQ. The V and J ends lost 4 bases and 4 bases respectively, with 14 bases between them. There are 15 residues in the CDR3. The CDR3 sequence is CASSSMDSGNQPQHF. DNA of the CDR3: TGTGCCAGCAGCTCCATGGACAGTGGTAATCAGCCCCAGCATTTT. Based on the CDR3 plus reference TRBV7-8 and TRBJ1-5, the full variable domain is GAGVSQSPRYKVAKRGQDVALRCDPISGHVSLFWYQQALGQGPEFLTYFQNEAQLDKSGLPSDRFFAERPEGSVSTLKIQRTQQEDSAVYLCASSSMDSGNQPQHFGDGTRLSIL.

The chain is built from TRBV4-1 and TRBJ1-2; 10 bases map to TRBD1. V was pared by 2 bases and J by 7 bases, with 4 bases of the junction left unmatched. This CDR3 comprises 14 residues. The germline gives CDR1 MGHRA, CDR2 YSYEKL. CDR3 in amino acids: CASSQPGQGSGYTF. The CDR3 bases are TGCGCCAGCAGCCAACCGGGACAGGGGTCTGGCTACACCTTC.

This clone has a handful of counts. This CDR3 is CASSLIQGASGYTF. CDR3 bases: TGTGCCAGCAGTTTAATACAGGGTGCTAGTGGCTACACCTTC. J is TRBJ1-2 and V is TRBV27, with TRBD1 as a possible D gene (6 bases). V was clipped by 2 bases and J by 7 bases, with 14 bases between them. There are 14 residues in the CDR3. The germline V gene encodes CDR1 MNHEY and CDR2 SMNVEV (reference sequence).

This chain links TRBV9 with TRBJ2-3; 11 bases line up with TRBD2. The germline V gene encodes CDR1 SGDLS and CDR2 YYNGEE. This CDR3 comprises 16 residues. V was pared by 3 bases and J by 0 bases, with 3 bases of the junction left unmatched. CDR3 in amino acids: CASSATSGGSTDTQYF. In DNA form, the CDR3 reads TGTGCCAGCAGCGCCACTAGCGGGGGAAGCACAGATACGCAGTATTTT.

The chain uses TRBV29-1 and TRBJ1-2; 7 bases agree with TRBD1. The CDR3 has 14 residues. Per the germline V gene, CDR1 is SQVTM and CDR2 is ANQGSEA. V shed 6 bases, J shed 3 bases, and the junction held 10 bases outside the gene matches. The CDR3 nucleotides read TGCAGCGTCGAATCGGGACAGCCGGACTATGGCTACACCTTC. Amino acids: CSVESGQPDYGYTF.

This chain joins TRBV19 and TRBJ1-3; D is unclear. The CDR3 loop spans 11 amino acids. V dropped 11 bases and J dropped 4 bases, with 9 bases sitting between them. The germline V gene encodes CDR1 LNHDA and CDR2 SQIVND (reference sequence). The CDR3 DNA sequence: TGTGCCGTCACTTGGGGAAACACCATATATTTT. Its protein is CAVTWGNTIYF.

The J gene is TRBJ2-3, the V gene TRBV3-1 (or the pseudogene TRBV3-2), with 7 bases aligning to TRBD1. V trimming: 6 bases; J trimming: 1 base; junction bases outside the gene matches: 7. Germline V CDR1 and CDR2: LGHDT, YNNKEL (reference sequence). This CDR3 spans 15 amino acids. This CDR3 reads CASRSTGVGTDTQYF. CDR3 nucleotides: TGTGCCAGCAGGTCCACAGGGGTCGGCACAGATACGCAGTATTTT.

The chain joins TRBV5-4 to TRBJ2-7; a possible D gene is TRBD2 (5 bases). V dropped 3 bases and J dropped 2 bases, with 6 bases sitting between them. The CDR3 consists of 12 residues. Germline-derived CDR1 and CDR2 are SGHNT and YYREEE (reference sequence). The CDR3 sequence: CASSSGTYEQYF. In DNA, the CDR3 is TGTGCCAGCAGCTCCGGGACCTACGAGCAGTACTTC.

The rearrangement joins TRBV2 to TRBJ1-1; D perhaps matches TRBD1 (6 bases). Trimming took off 5 bases at V and 3 bases at J, with 10 bases between the two ends. Germline V gene sequence: CDR1 SNHLY, CDR2 FYNNEI. The CDR3 loop spans 13 amino acids. CDR3 bases: TGTGCCAGCAGTCCAGACAGGTACACTGAAGCTTTCTTT. This translates into CASSPDRYTEAFF.

Of note for this clone: Other DNA sequences in the sample encode the same CDR3. The chain links TRBV19 to TRBJ1-3; D uncertain. There are 15 residues in the CDR3. From germline, CDR1 is LNHDA and CDR2 SQIVND (reference sequence). V lost 3 bases to trimming and J lost 0 bases, with 9 bases between them. The CDR3: CASSISGSSGNTIYF. For the CDR3, the DNA is TGTGCCAGTAGTATCTCTGGCAGCTCTGGAAACACCATATATTTT.

With respect to this clone: The sample has other DNA sequences that encode this CDR3 too. The chain employs TRBV6-1 and TRBJ1-4, with D possibly TRBD1 on 5 matching bases. V lost 2 bases and J lost 2, with 6 bases in between. This CDR3 spans 14 amino acids. Germline values: CDR1 MNHNS, CDR2 SASEGT. Written as DNA, the CDR3 is TGTGCCAGCAGTGAACCAGGGACTAATGAAAAACTGTTTTTT. It specifies CASSEPGTNEKLFF.

J is TRBJ1-2 and V is TRBV7-9; weak D call: TRBD1 (5 bases). CDR1 and CDR2 (germline): SEHNR, FQNEAQ (reference sequence). With 1 base removed from V and 11 bases from J, the gap between germline ends came to 17 bases. This CDR3 contains 14 residues. The CDR3 here is CASSLVVDSGGYTF. The CDR3, as DNA: TGTGCCAGCAGCTTAGTAGTAGACAGTGGTGGGTACACCTTC. The full variable domain, its missing parts supplied by reference TRBV7-9 and TRBJ1-2, is DTGVSQNPRHKITKRGQNVTFRCDPISEHNRLYWYRQTLGQGPEFLTYFQNEAQLEKSRLLSDRFSAERPKGSFSTLEIQRTEQGDSAMYLCASSLVVDSGGYTFGSGTRLTVV.

J is TRBJ1-2 and V is TRBV3-1 (or the pseudogene TRBV3-2); D not resolved. This CDR3 comprises 14 residues. The V gene lost 0 bases and the J gene lost 9 bases, with 14 bases spanning the gap. Germline V gives CDR1 LGHDT, CDR2 YNNKEL (reference sequence). CDR3: CASSQDTAGRRYTF. The CDR3 coding sequence is TGTGCCAGCAGCCAAGATACCGCAGGTCGTCGCTACACCTTC.

This clone was counted a single time. The chain recombines TRBV10-3 with TRBJ2-1; 7 bases agree with TRBD1. Germline trimming cut 3 bases from V and 5 bases from J; bases unmatched to any gene: 7. CDR3 length equals 15 residues. Germline V gene sequence: CDR1 ENHRY, CDR2 SYGVKD. CDR3 residues: CAISDWDSLNNEQFF. The CDR3 bases are TGTGCCATCAGTGATTGGGACAGTCTCAACAATGAGCAGTTCTTC.

The V call is TRBV4-1, the J call TRBJ2-1; the match to TRBD2 covers 8 bases. The CDR3 is 17 amino acids. V trimming: 0 bases; J trimming: 5 bases; junction bases outside the gene matches: 9. Germline values: CDR1 MGHRA, CDR2 YSYEKL. For the CDR3, the DNA is TGCGCCAGCAGCCAAGATCGACTAGCGTATGGTAACAATGAGCAGTTCTTC. Amino acids: CASSQDRLAYGNNEQFF.

The chain couples TRBV2 to TRBJ1-1; 9 bases map to TRBD1. The CDR3 totals 13 residues. With 6 bases clipped from V and 4 bases from J, the junction kept 3 bases outside the gene matches. Per germline, CDR1 SNHLY and CDR2 FYNNEI. CDR3 in DNA: TGTGCCAGCAGCGACAGGGGGACCACTGAAGCTTTCTTT. Amino acids: CASSDRGTTEAFF.

The chain recombines TRBV6-5 with TRBJ1-5, with D possibly matching TRBD1 (6 bases). CDR3 size: 13 residues. V was pared by 6 bases and J by 9 bases, with 15 bases between. From germline, CDR1 is MNHEY and CDR2 SVGAGI. In DNA, the CDR3 is TGTGCCAGCAGCCCCGGGGGGGCGAGGCCCCAGCATTTT. Protein sequence: CASSPGGARPQHF.

This clone has only one observation. This chain uses TRBV27 with TRBJ2-2, with a tentative D call TRBD1 (5 bases). CDR1 is MNHEY, CDR2 SMNVEV, per germline (reference sequence). This CDR3 spans 15 amino acids. V was clipped by 3 bases and J by 5 bases, with 13 bases between them. CDR3 nucleotides: TGTGCCAGCAGTTTGGGTGCAGGGTTTACCGGGGAGCTGTTTTTT. Translating gives CASSLGAGFTGELFF.

This chain links TRBV7-2 with TRBJ2-5; 8 bases fit TRBD2. V was pared by 5 bases and J by 7 bases, with 12 bases of the junction left unmatched. In germline, CDR1 is SGHTA, CDR2 FQGNSA. This CDR3 comprises 15 residues. The CDR3 spells CASSRAISGVATQYF. The DNA for the CDR3 is TGTGCCAGCAGCCGGGCTATTAGCGGGGTGGCGACCCAGTACTTC.